This T cell receptor beta chain was identified in a study of cytomegalovirus exposure and HLA in healthy donors. In nominal health when sampled, donors likely had unrecorded immune exposures nonetheless. Findings and limits, study-wide: In a later analysis, V- and J-gene trimming of beta chains associated with a DCLRE1C missense variant, replicated independently. It is likely that the observed cluster of highly shared sequence variants was a sequencing artifact.

This CDR3 has 14 residues. With V trimmed by 6 bases and J by 3 bases, 3 bases remained unmatched. The germline CDR1 and CDR2 sequences are SNHLY and FYNNEI. PCR used 60 Vbeta primers and 13 Jbeta primers. Clones were read by immunoSEQ multiplex PCR, and TCRdb kept only the in-frame ones, dropping some. The top ten hold approximately 1.7% of the sample, which has about 140,000 clones, around 9.7% seen once. This clone was counted a few times. As yet, its antigen is unknown. This receptor was obtained from a man aged 45-65 years in good health and CMV-seronegative. This chain connects TRBV2 to TRBJ2-7, with TRBD1 matching over 12 bases. Material: PBMCs. The CDR3 spells CASRRDRGRYEQYF. The DNA of the CDR3 is TGTGCCAGCAGGCGGGACAGGGGGCGCTACGAGCAGTACTTC. Drawing the rest from reference TRBV2 and TRBJ2-7, the complete variable domain is EPEVTQTPSHQVTQMGQEVILRCVPISNHLYFYWYRQILGQKVEFLVSFYNNEISEKSEIFDDQFSVERPDGSNFTLKIRSTKLEDSAMYFCASRRDRGRYEQYFGPGTRLTVT.